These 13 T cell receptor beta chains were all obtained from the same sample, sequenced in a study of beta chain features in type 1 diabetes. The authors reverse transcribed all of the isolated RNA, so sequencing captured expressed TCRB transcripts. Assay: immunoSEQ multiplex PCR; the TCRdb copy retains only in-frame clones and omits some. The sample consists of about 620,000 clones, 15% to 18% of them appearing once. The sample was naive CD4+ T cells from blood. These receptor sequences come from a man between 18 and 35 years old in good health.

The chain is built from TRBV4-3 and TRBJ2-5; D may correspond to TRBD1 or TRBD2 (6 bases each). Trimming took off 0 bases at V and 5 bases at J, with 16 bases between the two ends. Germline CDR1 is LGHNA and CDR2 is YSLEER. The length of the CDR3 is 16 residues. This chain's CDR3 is CASSQELQGGRETQYF. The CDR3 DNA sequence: TGCGCCAGCAGCCAAGAGCTACAGGGAGGTAGGGAGACCCAGTACTTC.

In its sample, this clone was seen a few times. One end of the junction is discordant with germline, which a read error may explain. CDR3 sequence: CASSLASGRLNEQFF. CDR3 coding DNA: TGTGCCAGCAGCCTAGCTAGCGGGCGCCTGAATGAGCAGTTCTTC. V and J are TRBV7-2 and TRBJ2-1; TRBD2 matches at 8 bases. Per germline, CDR1 SGHTA and CDR2 FQGNSA. CDR3 length equals 15 residues.

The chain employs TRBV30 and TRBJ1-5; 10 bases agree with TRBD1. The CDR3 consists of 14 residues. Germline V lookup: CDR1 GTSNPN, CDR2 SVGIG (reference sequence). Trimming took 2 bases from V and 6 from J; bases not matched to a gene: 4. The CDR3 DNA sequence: TGTGCCTGGAGTCTGACAGGGGGCAGTCAGCCCCAGCATTTT. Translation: CAWSLTGGSQPQHF.

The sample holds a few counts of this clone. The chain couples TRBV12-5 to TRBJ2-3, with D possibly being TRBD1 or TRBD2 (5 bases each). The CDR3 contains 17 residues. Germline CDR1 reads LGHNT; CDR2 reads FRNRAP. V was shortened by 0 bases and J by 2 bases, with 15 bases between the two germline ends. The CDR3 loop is CASGLVGPLGTTDTQYF. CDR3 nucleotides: TGTGCTAGTGGTTTGGTGGGGCCCCTGGGGACCACAGATACGCAGTATTTT.

This chain's CDR3 is CASSSGQDPRNTYEQYF. DNA for the CDR3: TGTGCCAGCAGCTCCGGACAGGACCCGCGTAACACCTACGAGCAGTACTTC. This chain joins TRBV9 and TRBJ2-7, with 7 bases aligning to TRBD1. Germline loops: CDR1 SGDLS, CDR2 YYNGEE. Germline trimming cut 4 bases from V and 2 bases from J; bases unmatched to any gene: 15. The CDR3 spans 17 residues.

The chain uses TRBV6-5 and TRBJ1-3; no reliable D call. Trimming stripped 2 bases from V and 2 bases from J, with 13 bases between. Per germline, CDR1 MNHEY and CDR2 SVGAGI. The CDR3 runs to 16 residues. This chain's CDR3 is CASSYTDEPPGNTIYF. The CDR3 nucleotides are TGTGCCAGCAGTTACACGGACGAGCCGCCTGGAAACACCATATATTTT.

The CDR3 DNA reads TGTGCCAGCACCGCCAGGCCCGGGGCAGGTCGTAACTACGAGCAGTACTTC. This translates into CASTARPGAGRNYEQYF. V is TRBV7-2 and J is TRBJ2-7; the D call may be TRBD1 or TRBD2 (5 bases each). Germline-derived CDR1 and CDR2 are SGHTA and FQGNSA. The length of the CDR3 is 17 residues. With 7 bases removed from V and 3 bases from J, the gap between germline ends came to 25 bases. The complete variable domain, with remaining parts taken from reference TRBV7-2 and TRBJ2-7, reads GAGVSQSPSNKVTEKGKDVELRCDPISGHTALYWYRQSLGQGLEFLIYFQGNSAPDKSGLPSDRFSAERTGGSVSTLTIQRTQQEDSAVYLCASTARPGAGRNYEQYFGPGTRLTVT.

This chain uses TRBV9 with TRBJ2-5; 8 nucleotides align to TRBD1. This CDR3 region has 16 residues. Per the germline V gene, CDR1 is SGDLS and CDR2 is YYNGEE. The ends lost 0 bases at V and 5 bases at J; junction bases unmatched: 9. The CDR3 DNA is TGTGCCAGCAGCGTAGACCCCGGACAGGGATACGAGACCCAGTACTTC. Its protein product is CASSVDPGQGYETQYF.

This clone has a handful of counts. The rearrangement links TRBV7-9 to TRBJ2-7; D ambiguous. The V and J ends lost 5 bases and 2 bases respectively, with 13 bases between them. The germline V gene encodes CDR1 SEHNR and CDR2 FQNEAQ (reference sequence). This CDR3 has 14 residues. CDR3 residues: CASSVLAGTYEQYF. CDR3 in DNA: TGTGCCAGCAGCGTGCTGGCCGGAACCTACGAGCAGTACTTC.

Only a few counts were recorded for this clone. The CDR3 region has the DNA TGTGCCAGCAGGGAGACAGGGGCATACGAGCAGTACTTC. Its protein is CASRETGAYEQYF. The chain links TRBV25-1 to TRBJ2-7; 8 positions agree with TRBD1. The germline V gene encodes CDR1 MGHDK and CDR2 SYGVNS. The CDR3 is made up of 13 amino acids. The V gene end was trimmed by 6 bases and the J gene end by 4 bases; junction bases not matched to a gene: 5.

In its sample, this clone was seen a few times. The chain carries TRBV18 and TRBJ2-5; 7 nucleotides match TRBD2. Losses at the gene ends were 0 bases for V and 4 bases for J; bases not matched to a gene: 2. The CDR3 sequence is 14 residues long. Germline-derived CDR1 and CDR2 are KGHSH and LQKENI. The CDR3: CASSPPSGAETQYF. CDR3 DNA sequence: TGTGCCAGCTCACCACCGAGCGGGGCAGAGACCCAGTACTTC. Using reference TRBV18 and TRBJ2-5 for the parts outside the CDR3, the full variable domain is NAGVMQNPRHLVRRRGQEARLRCSPMKGHSHVYWYRQLPEEGLKFMVYLQKENIIDESGMPKERFSAEFPKEGPSILRIQQVVRGDSAAYFCASSPPSGAETQYFGPGTRLLVL.

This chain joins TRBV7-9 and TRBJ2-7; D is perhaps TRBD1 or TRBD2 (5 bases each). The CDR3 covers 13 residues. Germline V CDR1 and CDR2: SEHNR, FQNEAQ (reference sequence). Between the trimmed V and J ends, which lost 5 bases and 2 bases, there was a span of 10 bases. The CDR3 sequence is CASSRDAAYEQYF. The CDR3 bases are TGTGCCAGCAGCAGGGACGCCGCCTACGAGCAGTACTTC.

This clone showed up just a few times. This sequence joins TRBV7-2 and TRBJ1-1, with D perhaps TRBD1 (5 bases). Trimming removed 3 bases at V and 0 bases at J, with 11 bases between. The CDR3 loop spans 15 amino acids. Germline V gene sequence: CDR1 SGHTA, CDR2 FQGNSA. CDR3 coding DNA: TGTGCCAGCAGCTTGGGGCAGCAAATGAACACTGAAGCTTTCTTT. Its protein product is CASSLGQQMNTEAFF. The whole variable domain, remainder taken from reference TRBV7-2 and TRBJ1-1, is GAGVSQSPSNKVTEKGKDVELRCDPISGHTALYWYRQSLGQGLEFLIYFQGNSAPDKSGLPSDRFSAERTGGSVSTLTIQRTQQEDSAVYLCASSLGQQMNTEAFFGQGTRLTVV.